The present TCR beta chain was sequenced within a study of T cells of healthy individuals. This clonotype was seen many times. TCRdb itself ran the 5' RACE reads through MiXCR, one entry per CDR3 protein. Of 38,000 or so distinct CDR3 sequences listed, approximately 4.5% are singletons. Per germline, CDR1 WSHSY and CDR2 SAAADI. This CDR3 is built from 11 residues. Trimming shortened V by 3 bases and J by 8 bases, and 5 bases separated the two germline ends. V and J are TRBV10-2 and TRBJ1-5; D is ambiguous. This receptor was taken from a human donor in good health. CDR3 bases: TGCGCCAGCAGTGACGGCGAGCCCCAGCATTTT. Its translation: CASSDGEPQHF.